The 19 T cell receptor beta chains in this list originate from one sample, sequenced in a study of T-cell reconstitution after alpha-beta-depleted transplantation in children. Preparation of the TCRbeta library involved a method that used unique molecular identifiers. Via MiXCR, TCRdb re-called the PCR reads, giving one row per CDR3 protein. The sample lists 19,000 or so distinct CDR3 sequences, 13% seen once, with approximately 35% in the top ten. This specimen consisted of PBMCs, mostly from graft donor cells, obtained 60 days after TCRalphabeta/CD19-depleted stem cell transplant. These receptors were collected from a female patient aged 2-9 years who had a stem cell transplant for congenital amegakaryocytic thrombocytopenia, so the T cells may come from the graft donor.

This clonotype was counted at least ten times. The chain links TRBV14 to TRBJ2-7, with a possible D match to TRBD1 (6 bases). Germline lookup yields CDR1 SGHDN and CDR2 FVKESK. Trimming cost V 6 bases and J 3 bases, with 15 bases left between them. This CDR3 has 14 amino acids. CDR3 nucleotide sequence: TGTGCCAGCAGGGACAGTAATCGGGTCTACGAGCAGTACTTC. This codes for CASRDSNRVYEQYF.

This clonotype was recorded many times. The J gene is TRBJ1-5, the V gene TRBV4-1; possibly TRBD1 for D (5 bases). Germline assignment: CDR1 MGHRA and CDR2 YSYEKL. Trimming took off 1 base at V and 2 bases at J, with 15 bases between the two ends. CDR3 length equals 17 residues. CDR3 region: CASSQGLLLGGNQPQHF. In DNA form, the CDR3 reads TGCGCCAGCAGCCAAGGACTACTTTTGGGGGGCAATCAGCCCCAGCATTTT.

As to this clonotype: A much larger clone differs from this one at a single base, so this may be a read error. The V gene is TRBV5-1, the J gene TRBJ1-2; D remains ambiguous. The CDR3 is 12 amino acids. Germline V gene data show CDR1 as SGHRS and CDR2 as YFSETQ. CDR3 nucleotide sequence: TGCTCCAGCAGCTTAGACTCCAATGGCTACACCTTC. This codes for CSSSLDSNGYTF. The whole variable domain, remainder taken from reference TRBV5-1 and TRBJ1-2, is KAGVTQTPRYLIKTRGQQVTLSCSPISGHRSVSWYQQTPGQGLQFLFEYFSETQRNKGNFPGRFSGRQFSNSRSEMNVSTLELGDSALYLCSSSLDSNGYTFGSGTRLTVV.

This clonotype was seen repeatedly, ten times or more. The chain couples TRBV11-3 to TRBJ2-1, with 7 bases that match TRBD1. The V gene's germline CDR1 is SGHNT and CDR2 YENEEA. CDR3 length: 15 amino acids. With V trimmed by 5 bases and J by 4 bases, 8 bases remained unmatched. The CDR3 protein is CASSAATGSYNEQFF. CDR3 DNA: TGTGCCAGCAGCGCAGCGACAGGGTCGTACAATGAGCAGTTCTTC.

This clonotype was picked up many times. This chain connects TRBV5-1 to TRBJ2-1, with TRBD2 as a possible D gene (5 bases). V lost 0 bases and J lost 7, with 14 bases in between. The CDR3 extends over 15 amino acids. Germline V gene lookup returns CDR1 SGHRS and CDR2 YFSETQ. CDR3 nucleotides: TGCGCCAGCAGCTTGGGGTTTGGCGGGCCTAATGAGCAGTTCTTC. It specifies CASSLGFGGPNEQFF.

The V gene is TRBV28, the J gene TRBJ2-7; maybe TRBD2 (5 bases). V was trimmed by 1 base and J by 5 bases, leaving 12 bases between them. Germline values: CDR1 MDHEN, CDR2 SYDVKM. This CDR3 comprises 14 residues. CDR3 coding DNA: TGTGCCAGCAGTTTATATAGCGTGCGCAACGAGCAGTACTTC. Translating it yields CASSLYSVRNEQYF.

This clonotype was found many times. The gene calls are TRBV5-1 and TRBJ2-7; 12 bases line up with TRBD2. The CDR3 is 15 amino acids. The germline gives CDR1 SGHRS, CDR2 YFSETQ. V was clipped by 0 bases and J by 3 bases; unmatched bases: 1. CDR3 bases: TGCGCCAGCAGCTTGGGACTAGCGGGAGACTACGAGCAGTACTTC. It encodes CASSLGLAGDYEQYF.

This clonotype was counted at least ten times. The chain's CDR3 is CASSRRGGTEQFF. CDR3 nucleotide sequence: TGTGCCAGCAGCCGGAGAGGGGGAACTGAGCAGTTCTTC. V is TRBV7-9 and J is TRBJ2-1; tentative D call: TRBD1 (6 bases). CDR1 and CDR2 (germline): SEHNR, FQNEAQ (reference sequence). The CDR3 runs 13 residues. The V and J ends lost 5 bases and 9 bases respectively, with 14 bases between them.

The gene calls are TRBV18 and TRBJ2-7; 7 nucleotides agree with TRBD1. V gave up 4 bases and J gave up 5 bases; unmatched junction bases: 5. CDR1 and CDR2 from the germline V gene are KGHSH and LQKENI. The CDR3 totals 13 residues. CDR3 sequence: CASSRQQGNEQYV. As DNA, the CDR3 is TGTGCCAGCTCACGACAACAGGGGAACGAGCAGTACGTC.

Note on this clonotype: Relative to the germline gene, one junction end is altered; a read error may explain this. The chain couples TRBV10-3 to TRBJ2-1; 14 nucleotides line up with TRBD2. Germline assignment: CDR1 ENHRY and CDR2 SYGVKD. The CDR3 covers 16 residues. The CDR3 coding sequence is TGTGCCATCACTGGGACTAGCGGGAGCTCCTGCAATGAGCAGTTCTTC. Translated: CAITGTSGSSCNEQFF.

This clonotype is categorized as medium-sized. This chain uses TRBV6-5 with TRBJ2-2, with D uncertain. CDR3 length: 19 residues. CDR1 and CDR2 (germline): MNHEY, SVGAGI. Trimming cost V 4 bases and J 1 base, with 22 bases left between them. The CDR3 loop reads CASSSVLIGLRGNTGELFF. As DNA, the CDR3 is TGTGCCAGCAGTTCCGTCCTGATTGGGCTACGCGGGAACACCGGGGAGCTGTTTTTT.

This clonotype was found many times. CDR3 in DNA: TGCAGCGTTGATCGGGAGGGCCCACATGAGCAGTTCTTC. Translating gives CSVDREGPHEQFF. The chain couples TRBV29-1 to TRBJ2-1; TRBD2 matches at 8 bases. Looked up from germline, CDR1 is SQVTM and CDR2 is ANQGSEA. CDR3 length: 13 residues. The J segment lost 8 bases and the V segment lost 3 bases, leaving 6 bases of the junction unmatched.

This clonotype was recorded many times. The chain links TRBV7-8 to TRBJ2-3, with 16 bases matching TRBD2. CDR3 size: 16 residues. CDR1 is SGHVS, CDR2 FQNEAQ, per germline. Germline trimming cut 4 bases from V and 5 bases from J; bases unmatched to any gene: 3. The chain's CDR3 is CASSWGLAGGKDTQYF. The CDR3 DNA sequence: TGTGCCAGCAGCTGGGGACTAGCGGGAGGGAAAGATACGCAGTATTTT.

The table lists this clonotype with many counts. The J gene is TRBJ2-7, the V gene TRBV11-1; 9 positions match TRBD1. Germline V gives CDR1 SGHAT, CDR2 FQDESV (reference sequence). V lost 2 bases and J lost 0; bases outside the gene matches: 11. The CDR3 has 18 amino acids. This CDR3 reads CASSLRYLGQGSSYEQYF. The CDR3 DNA reads TGTGCCAGCAGCTTACGGTATTTGGGACAGGGCTCCTCCTACGAGCAGTACTTC.

This clonotype has at least ten counts. The J gene is TRBJ1-5, the V gene TRBV10-3; perhaps TRBD1 as D (5 bases). V lost 3 bases, J lost 0 bases, and 6 bases lay in between. Germline V CDR1 and CDR2: ENHRY, SYGVKD. The CDR3 consists of 14 residues. The CDR3 spells CAISDRDSNQPQHF. CDR3 in DNA: TGTGCCATCAGTGACAGGGATAGCAATCAGCCCCAGCATTTT.

This clonotype was seen many times. V usage is TRBV20-1 and J usage is TRBJ2-5, with D possibly TRBD1 on 6 matching bases. V was pared by 6 bases and J by 0 bases, with 11 bases between. Germline CDR1 and CDR2: DFQATT and SNEGSKA (reference sequence). The CDR3 consists of 13 residues. This CDR3 is CSANDRYQETQYF. The CDR3 coding sequence is TGCAGTGCGAACGACAGGTACCAAGAGACCCAGTACTTC.

This clonotype showed up many times. V and J are TRBV6-4 and TRBJ2-2; perhaps TRBD1 as D (6 bases). There are 14 residues in the CDR3. V shed 6 bases and J shed 2 bases, with 10 bases lying between them. Germline CDR1 and CDR2: MRHNA and SNTAGT. The CDR3 sequence is CASSPGTNTGELFF. CDR3 nucleotides: TGTGCCAGCAGCCCAGGGACAAACACCGGGGAGCTGTTTTTT.

As regards this clonotype: Just one base apart from a much larger clone, this may be a read error. The CDR3 DNA sequence: TGTGCCAGCAGGCATCCTCCGGGACAGGGAGCCACCGGGGAGCTGTTTTTT. It yields the protein CASRHPPGQGATGELFF. The V gene is TRBV7-7, the J gene TRBJ2-2; 9 nucleotides agree with TRBD1. The CDR3 runs 17 residues. CDR1 is SSHAT, CDR2 FNYEAQ, per germline (reference sequence). The ends lost 6 bases at V and 4 bases at J; junction bases unmatched: 12.

There are many counts of this clonotype. The chain has TRBV5-1 and TRBJ2-2, with D perhaps matching TRBD1 (6 bases). The CDR3 is made up of 14 amino acids. Germline lookup yields CDR1 SGHRS and CDR2 YFSETQ. Trimming cost V 1 base and J 7 bases, with 11 bases left between them. The CDR3 DNA reads as TGCGCCAGCAGCTTGTTACAGGGTGACGGGGAGCTGTTTTTT. Amino acid sequence: CASSLLQGDGELFF.